The 11 T cell receptor beta chains given below trace back to one sample, sequenced in a study of breast tumors, draining lymph nodes, adjacent tissues. Breast cancer patients provided tissue from their axillary draining lymph nodes. One entry per CDR3 protein results from TCRdb running MiXCR on the multiplex PCR reads. The sample includes about 180,000 distinct CDR3 sequences, 30% to 35% of them seen just once. The material sequenced was axillary lymph node tissue. The origin of the receptors is a female donor with breast cancer. Some clones in this sample may be carry-over from other donors' samples.

The chain joins TRBV18 to TRBJ1-1, with D possibly being TRBD1 (5 bases). V lost 0 bases and J lost 5, with 16 bases in between. Germline V lookup: CDR1 KGHSH, CDR2 LQKENI. The CDR3 is 16 amino acids. DNA of the CDR3: TGTGCCAGCTCACCACCCTCCCATGCAGGGCGGACTGAAGCTTTCTTT. Translating gives CASSPPSHAGRTEAFF.

This clonotype was observed at least ten times. The rearrangement uses TRBV9 and TRBJ1-5; D ambiguous. The germline V and J ends were trimmed by 4 bases and 9 bases, with 17 bases remaining between them. Germline V gene sequence: CDR1 SGDLS, CDR2 YYNGEE. The CDR3 extends over 14 amino acids. The CDR3: CASSPDRISWPQHF. In nucleotides, the CDR3 is TGTGCCAGCAGCCCCGACCGGATATCATGGCCCCAGCATTTT. Filled out from reference TRBV9 and TRBJ1-5, the complete variable domain reads DSGVTQTPKHLITATGQRVTLRCSPRSGDLSVYWYQQSLDQGLQFLIQYYNGEERAKGNILERFSAQQFPDLHSELNLSSLELGDSALYFCASSPDRISWPQHFGDGTRLSIL.

Comments on this clonotype: The conserved phenylalanine or tryptophan normally closing the CDR3 is absent here, so this likely arose from a read error. The J gene is TRBJ2-5, the V gene TRBV12-3 or TRBV12-4, with 10 positions matching TRBD2. The CDR3 extends over 14 amino acids. This CDR3 is CDSLNQRGGETQYL. The CDR3, as DNA: TGTGACAGCTTAAACCAGCGGGGGGGTGAGACCCAGTACCTC.

This clonotype was seen a single time. V usage is TRBV29-1 and J usage is TRBJ1-4, with a tentative D call TRBD1 (5 bases). The CDR3 contains 12 residues. Trimming shortened V by 6 bases and J by 5 bases, and 10 bases separated the two germline ends. Germline V lookup: CDR1 SQVTM, CDR2 ANQGSEA. CDR3 nucleotides: TGCAGCGTCGGACACAACAATGAAAAACTGTTTTTT. It translates to CSVGHNNEKLFF.

This clonotype was counted many times. This chain links TRBV10-3 with TRBJ2-3; D gene unclear. The CDR3 is 17 residues long. Germline-derived CDR1 and CDR2 are ENHRY and SYGVKD. V was cut by 0 bases and J by 2 bases, with 15 bases left in between. The CDR3 region is CAISESTDFSYTDTQYF. The CDR3 DNA is TGTGCCATCAGTGAGTCGACCGACTTTTCCTACACAGATACGCAGTATTTT.

This clonotype was picked up many times. The chain employs TRBV6-6 and TRBJ2-7, with D perhaps being TRBD1 or TRBD2 (5 bases each). CDR1 and CDR2 (germline): MNHNY, SVGAGI (reference sequence). This CDR3 contains 14 residues. Deletions cut 2 bases from V and 2 bases from J, with 10 bases between. This chain's CDR3 is CASSYGDGPYEQYF. The CDR3 DNA is TGTGCCAGCAGTTACGGGGACGGACCCTACGAGCAGTACTTC.

The V gene is TRBV5-5, the J gene TRBJ1-3, with unresolved D. Germline V gene data show CDR1 as SGHKS and CDR2 as YYEKEE (reference sequence). The V and J ends lost 0 bases and 1 base respectively, with 8 bases between them. The CDR3 extends over 15 amino acids. The CDR3 DNA follows: TGTGCCAGCAGCTTGGCTCAGTCTTCTGGAAACACCATATATTTT. As protein: CASSLAQSSGNTIYF.

This clonotype has a count of ten or more. The chain couples TRBV29-1 to TRBJ1-2; D call uncertain. The germline V gene has CDR1 SQVTM and CDR2 ANQGSEA. The ends were cut back, 1 base at V and 2 bases at J, with 5 bases in the middle. The CDR3 contains 12 residues. CDR3 protein: CSVEAENYGYTF. The DNA of the CDR3 is TGCAGCGTTGAAGCCGAAAACTATGGCTACACCTTC.

This clonotype was seen a few times. Being one base from a much bigger clone, this may be a read error. Since the CDR3 does not end with the conserved phenylalanine or tryptophan, this likely comes from a read error. The chain is built from TRBV4-2 and TRBJ2-7, with D tentatively TRBD2 (6 bases). V dropped 2 bases and J dropped 4 bases, with 12 bases sitting between them. CDR1 is LGHNA, CDR2 YNFKEQ, per germline. This CDR3 has 14 amino acids. CDR3 DNA: TGTGCCAGCAGCCAAATGACGGGAGTGTACGAGCAGTACCTC. Residues: CASSQMTGVYEQYL.

The J gene is TRBJ1-5, the V gene TRBV3-1, with no clear D. The CDR3 extends over 15 amino acids. Germline CDR1 LGHDT, CDR2 YNNKEL (reference sequence). V was pared by 2 bases and J by 2 bases, with 10 bases between. The CDR3 DNA is TGTGCCAGCAGCCAAACCGGAGGTGGCAATCAGCCCCAGCATTTT. Translated, it gives CASSQTGGGNQPQHF.

This clonotype has at least ten counts. The rearrangement joins TRBV20-1 to TRBJ2-2; D remains ambiguous. The CDR3 loop spans 14 amino acids. CDR1 and CDR2 (germline): DFQATT, SNEGSKA (reference sequence). Trimming pared 0 bases from V and 5 bases from J, leaving 10 bases between. CDR3 DNA sequence: TGCAGTGCTAGAGATGGGAAGGGAACCGGGGAGCTGTTTTTT. Its translation is CSARDGKGTGELFF.